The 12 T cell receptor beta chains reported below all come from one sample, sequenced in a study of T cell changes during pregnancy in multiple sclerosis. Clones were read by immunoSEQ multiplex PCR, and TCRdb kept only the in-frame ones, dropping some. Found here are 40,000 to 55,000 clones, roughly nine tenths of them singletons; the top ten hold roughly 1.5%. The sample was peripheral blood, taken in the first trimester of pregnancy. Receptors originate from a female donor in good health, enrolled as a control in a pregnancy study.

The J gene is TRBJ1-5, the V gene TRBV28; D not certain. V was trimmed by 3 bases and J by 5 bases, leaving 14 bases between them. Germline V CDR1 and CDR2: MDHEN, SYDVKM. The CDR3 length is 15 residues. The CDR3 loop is CASSFTRENYQPQHF. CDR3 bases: TGTGCCAGCAGTTTCACACGGGAGAACTATCAGCCCCAGCATTTT. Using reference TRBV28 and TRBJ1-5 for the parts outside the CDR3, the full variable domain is DVKVTQSSRYLVKRTGEKVFLECVQDMDHENMFWYRQDPGLGLRLIYFSYDVKMKEKGDIPEGYSVSREKKERFSLILESASTNQTSMYLCASSFTRENYQPQHFGDGTRLSIL.

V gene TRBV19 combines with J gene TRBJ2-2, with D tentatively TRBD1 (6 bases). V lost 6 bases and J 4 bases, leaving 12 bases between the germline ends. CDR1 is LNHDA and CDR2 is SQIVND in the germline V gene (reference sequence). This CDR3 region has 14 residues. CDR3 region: CASRGDMRTGELFF. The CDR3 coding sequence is TGTGCCAGTAGGGGGGACATGCGCACCGGGGAGCTGTTTTTT. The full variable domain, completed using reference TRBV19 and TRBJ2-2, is DGGITQSPKYLFRKEGQNVTLSCEQNLNHDAMYWYRQDPGQGLRLIYYSQIVNDFQKGDIAEGYSVSREKKESFPLTVTSAQKNPTAFYLCASRGDMRTGELFFGEGSRLTVL.

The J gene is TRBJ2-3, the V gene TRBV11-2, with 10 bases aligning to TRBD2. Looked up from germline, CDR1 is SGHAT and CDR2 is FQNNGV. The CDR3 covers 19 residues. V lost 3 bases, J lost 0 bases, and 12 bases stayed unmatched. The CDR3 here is CASSLGTWTSGSSTDTQYF. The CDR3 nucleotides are TGTGCCAGCAGCTTGGGCACCTGGACTAGCGGCTCTAGCACAGATACGCAGTATTTT. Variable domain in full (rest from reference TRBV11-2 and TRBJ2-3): EAGVAQSPRYKIIEKRQSVAFWCNPISGHATLYWYQQILGQGPKLLIQFQNNGVVDDSQLPKDRFSAERLKGVDSTLKIQPAKLEDSAVYLCASSLGTWTSGSSTDTQYFGPGTRLTVL.

The CDR3 bases are TGTGCCAGTGGAGACAGGGATGGTTCTTCGCAGTATTTT. Protein sequence: CASGDRDGSSQYF. The V call is TRBV19, the J call TRBJ2-3, with 7 bases matching TRBD1. Unmatched junction bases numbered 12, after V lost 8 bases and J lost 10 bases. This CDR3 comprises 13 residues. Germline-derived CDR1 and CDR2 are LNHDA and SQIVND (reference sequence).

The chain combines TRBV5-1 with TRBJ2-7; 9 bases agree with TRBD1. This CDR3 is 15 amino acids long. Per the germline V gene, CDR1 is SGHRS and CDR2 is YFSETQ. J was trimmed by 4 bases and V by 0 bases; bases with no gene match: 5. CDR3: CASSLDGTGKYEQYF. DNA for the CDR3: TGCGCCAGCAGCTTGGATGGGACAGGGAAGTACGAGCAGTACTTC.

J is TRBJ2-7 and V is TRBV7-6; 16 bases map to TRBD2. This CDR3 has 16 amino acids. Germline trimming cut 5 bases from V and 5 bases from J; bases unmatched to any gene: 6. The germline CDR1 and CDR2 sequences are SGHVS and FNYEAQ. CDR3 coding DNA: TGTGCCAGCAGCCCCGGGACTAGCGGGAGGGACGACGAGCAGTACTTC. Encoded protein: CASSPGTSGRDDEQYF.

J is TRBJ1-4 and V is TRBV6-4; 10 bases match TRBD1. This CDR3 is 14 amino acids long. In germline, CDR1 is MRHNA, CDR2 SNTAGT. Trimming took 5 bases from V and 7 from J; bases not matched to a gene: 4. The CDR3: CASSPGQGSEKLFF. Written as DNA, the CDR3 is TGTGCCAGCAGTCCGGGACAGGGGAGTGAAAAACTGTTTTTT.

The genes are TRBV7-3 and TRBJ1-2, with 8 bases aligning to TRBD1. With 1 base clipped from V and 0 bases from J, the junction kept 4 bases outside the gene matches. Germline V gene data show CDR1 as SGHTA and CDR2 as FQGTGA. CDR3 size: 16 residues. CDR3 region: CASSLKGQDPNYGYTF. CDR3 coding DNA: TGTGCCAGCAGCTTAAAGGGACAGGACCCTAACTATGGCTACACCTTC.

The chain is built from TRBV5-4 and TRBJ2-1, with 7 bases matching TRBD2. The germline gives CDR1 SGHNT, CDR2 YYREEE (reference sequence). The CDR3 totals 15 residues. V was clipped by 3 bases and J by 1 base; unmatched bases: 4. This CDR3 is CASSSGLVSYNEQFF. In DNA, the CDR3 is TGTGCCAGCAGCTCCGGACTAGTATCCTACAATGAGCAGTTCTTC.

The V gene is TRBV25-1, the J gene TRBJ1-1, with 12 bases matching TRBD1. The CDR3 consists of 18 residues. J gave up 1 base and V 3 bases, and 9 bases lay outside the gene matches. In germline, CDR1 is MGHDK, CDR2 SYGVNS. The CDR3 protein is CASSDPGQGAGSNTEAFF. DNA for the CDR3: TGTGCCAGCAGTGACCCGGGACAGGGGGCGGGCTCGAACACTGAAGCTTTCTTT.

CDR3 in amino acids: CASSMTGNEQYF. The CDR3 DNA reads as TGTGCCAGTAGTATGACAGGGAACGAGCAGTACTTC. The genes are TRBV19 and TRBJ2-7, with 7 bases that match TRBD1. The J segment lost 5 bases and the V segment lost 3 bases, leaving 1 base of the junction unmatched. The CDR3 runs 12 residues. The V gene's germline CDR1 is LNHDA and CDR2 SQIVND (reference sequence). The complete variable domain, with remaining parts taken from reference TRBV19 and TRBJ2-7, reads DGGITQSPKYLFRKEGQNVTLSCEQNLNHDAMYWYRQDPGQGLRLIYYSQIVNDFQKGDIAEGYSVSREKKESFPLTVTSAQKNPTAFYLCASSMTGNEQYFGPGTRLTVT.

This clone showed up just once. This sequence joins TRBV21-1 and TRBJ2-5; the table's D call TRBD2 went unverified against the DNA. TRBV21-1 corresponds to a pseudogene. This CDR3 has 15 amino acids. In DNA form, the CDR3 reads TGTGCCAGCAACCCAGCGGGAGAAGGAAGAGAGACCCAGTACTTC. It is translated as CASNPAGEGRETQYF.